This entry describes one TCR beta chain. The sample originates from a study of cytomegalovirus exposure and HLA in healthy donors. Data came from immunoSEQ multiplex PCR; TCRdb stores just in-frame clones and leaves some out. Of 110,000 or so clones listed, about 88% were seen once; the top ten hold approximately 2%. The CDR3 runs 14 residues. J was trimmed by 4 bases and V by 6 bases; bases with no gene match: 5. Germline-derived CDR1 and CDR2 are MNHEY and SVGAGI. The sequenced sample consisted of PBMCs. This rearrangement joins TRBV6-5 to TRBJ1-3; TRBD1 matches 8 bases. This receptor was taken from a woman under 30 in good health and CMV-seronegative. The CDR3 loop is CASRETGAGNTIYF. DNA of the CDR3: TGTGCCAGCAGGGAGACAGGGGCCGGAAACACCATATATTTT.